Below, 2 T cell receptor beta chains from the same sample are listed, as sequenced in a study of blood T cell repertoires in COVID-19. Some clones are missing from TCRdb's copy, which holds only in-frame ones; the method was immunoSEQ multiplex PCR. The profile shows around 200,000 clones, 80% to 90% of them singletons. Specimen: peripheral blood. These receptors were obtained from an elderly woman with acute or convalescent COVID-19.

The chain links TRBV7-2 to TRBJ1-2, with 7 bases lining up with TRBD1. Germline V gene lookup returns CDR1 SGHTA and CDR2 FQGNSA. Trimming at V came to 2 bases and at J to 4 bases, leaving 10 bases not matched to a gene. The CDR3 runs to 16 residues. CDR3 bases: TGTGCCAGCAGCTTAAGGAGGACAGGCATGGGCTATGGCTACACCTTC. It is translated as CASSLRRTGMGYGYTF. Combining the CDR3 with reference TRBV7-2 and TRBJ1-2 gives the whole variable domain GAGVSQSPSNKVTEKGKDVELRCDPISGHTALYWYRQSLGQGLEFLIYFQGNSAPDKSGLPSDRFSAERTGGSVSTLTIQRTQQEDSAVYLCASSLRRTGMGYGYTFGSGTRLTVV.

This chain connects TRBV19 to TRBJ1-1, with a tentative D call TRBD1 (6 bases). Germline CDR1 LNHDA, CDR2 SQIVND (reference sequence). The CDR3 has 15 amino acids. V was clipped by 1 base and J by 5 bases, with 14 bases between them. CDR3 loop: CASSIGGGPGTEAFF. In DNA, the CDR3 is TGTGCCAGTAGTATAGGCGGGGGGCCGGGGACTGAAGCTTTCTTT.